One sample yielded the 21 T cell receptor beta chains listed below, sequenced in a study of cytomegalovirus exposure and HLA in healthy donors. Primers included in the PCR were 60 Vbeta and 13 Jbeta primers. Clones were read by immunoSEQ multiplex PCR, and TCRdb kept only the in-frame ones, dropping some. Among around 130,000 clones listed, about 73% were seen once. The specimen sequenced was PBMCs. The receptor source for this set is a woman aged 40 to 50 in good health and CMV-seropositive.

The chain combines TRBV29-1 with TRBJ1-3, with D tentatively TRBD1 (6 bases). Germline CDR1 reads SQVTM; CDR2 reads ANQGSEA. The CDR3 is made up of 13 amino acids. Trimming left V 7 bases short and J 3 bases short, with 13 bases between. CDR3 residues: CSGYRAGGNTIYF. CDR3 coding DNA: TGCAGCGGGTACAGGGCAGGTGGAAACACCATATATTTT.

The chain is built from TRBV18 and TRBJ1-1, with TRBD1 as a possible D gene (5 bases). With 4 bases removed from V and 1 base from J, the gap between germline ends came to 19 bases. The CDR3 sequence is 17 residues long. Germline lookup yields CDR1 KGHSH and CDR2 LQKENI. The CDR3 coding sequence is TGTGCCAGCTCACGCGGGGGGTTGGTGGGATGGAACACTGAAGCTTTCTTT. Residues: CASSRGGLVGWNTEAFF. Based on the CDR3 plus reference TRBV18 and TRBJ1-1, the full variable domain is NAGVMQNPRHLVRRRGQEARLRCSPMKGHSHVYWYRQLPEEGLKFMVYLQKENIIDESGMPKERFSAEFPKEGPSILRIQQVVRGDSAAYFCASSRGGLVGWNTEAFFGQGTRLTVV.

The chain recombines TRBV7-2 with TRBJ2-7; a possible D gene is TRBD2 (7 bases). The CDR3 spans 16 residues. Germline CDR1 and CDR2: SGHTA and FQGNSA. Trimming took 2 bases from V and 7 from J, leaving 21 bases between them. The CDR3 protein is CASSLLEGGGRREQYF. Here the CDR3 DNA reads TGTGCCAGCAGCTTACTAGAGGGAGGGGGGCGCAGAGAGCAGTACTTC.

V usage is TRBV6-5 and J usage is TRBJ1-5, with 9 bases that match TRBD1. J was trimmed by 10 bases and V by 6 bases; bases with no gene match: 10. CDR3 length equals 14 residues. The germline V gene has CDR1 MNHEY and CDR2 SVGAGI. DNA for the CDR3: TGTGCCAGCAGCTCTGGGACAGGGAATACTCCCCAGCATTTT. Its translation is CASSSGTGNTPQHF.

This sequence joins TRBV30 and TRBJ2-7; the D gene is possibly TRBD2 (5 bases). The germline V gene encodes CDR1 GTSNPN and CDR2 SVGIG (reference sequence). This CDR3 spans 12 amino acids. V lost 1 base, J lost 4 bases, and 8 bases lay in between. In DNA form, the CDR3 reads TGTGCCTGGAGTGAGATAGCGTACGAGCAGTACTTC. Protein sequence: CAWSEIAYEQYF.

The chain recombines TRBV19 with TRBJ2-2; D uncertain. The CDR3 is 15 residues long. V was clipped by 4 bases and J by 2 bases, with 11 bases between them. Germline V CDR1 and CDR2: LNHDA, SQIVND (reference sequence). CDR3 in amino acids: CASSTGFLNTGELFF. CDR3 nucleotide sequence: TGTGCCAGTAGTACGGGTTTTCTTAACACCGGGGAGCTGTTTTTT.

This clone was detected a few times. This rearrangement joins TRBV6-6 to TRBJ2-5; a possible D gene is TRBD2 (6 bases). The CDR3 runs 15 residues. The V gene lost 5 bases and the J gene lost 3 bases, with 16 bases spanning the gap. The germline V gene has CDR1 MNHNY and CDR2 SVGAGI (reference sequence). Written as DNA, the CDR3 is TGTGCCAGCAGTAGGAGGGGTGCCCCTAAAGAGACCCAGTACTTC. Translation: CASSRRGAPKETQYF.

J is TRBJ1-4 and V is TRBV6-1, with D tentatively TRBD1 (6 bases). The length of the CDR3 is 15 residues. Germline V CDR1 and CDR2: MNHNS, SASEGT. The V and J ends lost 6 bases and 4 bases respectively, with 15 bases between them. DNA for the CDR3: TGTGCCAGCAGCACCTCGGGACACCTTAATGAAAAACTGTTTTTT. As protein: CASSTSGHLNEKLFF.

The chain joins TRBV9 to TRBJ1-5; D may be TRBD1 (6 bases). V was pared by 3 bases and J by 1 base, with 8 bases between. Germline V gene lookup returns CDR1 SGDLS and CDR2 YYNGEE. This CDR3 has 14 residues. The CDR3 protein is CASSATGSNQPQHF. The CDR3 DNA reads TGTGCCAGCAGCGCTACAGGGAGCAATCAGCCCCAGCATTTT. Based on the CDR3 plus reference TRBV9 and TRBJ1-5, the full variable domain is DSGVTQTPKHLITATGQRVTLRCSPRSGDLSVYWYQQSLDQGLQFLIQYYNGEERAKGNILERFSAQQFPDLHSELNLSSLELGDSALYFCASSATGSNQPQHFGDGTRLSIL.

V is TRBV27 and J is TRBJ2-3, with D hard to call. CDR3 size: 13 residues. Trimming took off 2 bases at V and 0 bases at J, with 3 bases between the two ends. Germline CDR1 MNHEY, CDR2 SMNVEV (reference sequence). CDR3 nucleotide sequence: TGTGCCAGCAGTTTAACTAGCACAGATACGCAGTATTTT. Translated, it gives CASSLTSTDTQYF.

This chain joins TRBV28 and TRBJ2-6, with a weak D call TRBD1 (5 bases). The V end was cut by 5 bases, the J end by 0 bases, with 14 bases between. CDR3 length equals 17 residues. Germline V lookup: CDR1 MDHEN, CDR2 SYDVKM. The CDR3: CASSPTPGSSGANVLTF. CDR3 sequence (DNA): TGTGCCAGCAGTCCAACCCCAGGGTCCTCTGGGGCCAACGTCCTGACTTTC.

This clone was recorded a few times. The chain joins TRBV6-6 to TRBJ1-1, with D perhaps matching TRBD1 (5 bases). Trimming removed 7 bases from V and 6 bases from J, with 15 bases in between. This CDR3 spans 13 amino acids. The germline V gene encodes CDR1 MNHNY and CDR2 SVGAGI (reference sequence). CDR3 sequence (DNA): TGTGCCAGCATCTTGACCCAGGGCTCTGAAGCTTTCTTT. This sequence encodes CASILTQGSEAFF.

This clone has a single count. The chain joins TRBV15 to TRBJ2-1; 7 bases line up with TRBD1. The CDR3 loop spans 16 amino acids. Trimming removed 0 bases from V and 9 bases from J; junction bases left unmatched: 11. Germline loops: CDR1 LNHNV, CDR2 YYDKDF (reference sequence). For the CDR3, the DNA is TGTGCCACCAGCAGAGATCCATCCACAGGGGACGGTGAGCAGTTCTTC. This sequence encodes CATSRDPSTGDGEQFF.

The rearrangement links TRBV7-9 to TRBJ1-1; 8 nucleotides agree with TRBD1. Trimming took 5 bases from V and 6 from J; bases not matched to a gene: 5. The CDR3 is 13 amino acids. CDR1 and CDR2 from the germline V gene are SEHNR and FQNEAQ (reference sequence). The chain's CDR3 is CASSQTGVAEAFF. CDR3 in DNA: TGTGCCAGCAGCCAGACAGGGGTGGCTGAAGCTTTCTTT.

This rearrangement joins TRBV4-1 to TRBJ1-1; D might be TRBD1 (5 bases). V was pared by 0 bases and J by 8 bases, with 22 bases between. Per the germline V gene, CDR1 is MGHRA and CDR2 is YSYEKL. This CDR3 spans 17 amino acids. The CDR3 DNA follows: TGCGCCAGCAGCCAAGATCGGTTGGGCAGGGTGGGTACCGAAGCTTTCTTT. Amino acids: CASSQDRLGRVGTEAFF.

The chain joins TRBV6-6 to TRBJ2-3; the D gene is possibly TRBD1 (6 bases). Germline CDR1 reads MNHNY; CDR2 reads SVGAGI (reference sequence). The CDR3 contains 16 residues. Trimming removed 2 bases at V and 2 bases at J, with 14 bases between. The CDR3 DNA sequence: TGTGCCAGCAGTTACCCGCCGGACAGTTCCACAGATACGCAGTATTTT. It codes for CASSYPPDSSTDTQYF.

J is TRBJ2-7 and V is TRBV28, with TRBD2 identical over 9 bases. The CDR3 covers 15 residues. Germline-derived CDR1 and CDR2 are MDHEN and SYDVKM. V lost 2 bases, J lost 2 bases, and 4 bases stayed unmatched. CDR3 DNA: TGTGCCAGCAGTTTAGGGCTAGCGGGAACCTACGAGCAGTACTTC. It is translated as CASSLGLAGTYEQYF.

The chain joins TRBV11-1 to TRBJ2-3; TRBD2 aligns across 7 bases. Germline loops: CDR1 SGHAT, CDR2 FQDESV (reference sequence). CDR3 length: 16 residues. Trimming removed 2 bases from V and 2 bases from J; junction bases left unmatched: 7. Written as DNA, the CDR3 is TGTGCCAGCAGCTTATCTAGCGGATATATCACAGATACGCAGTATTTT. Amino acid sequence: CASSLSSGYITDTQYF.

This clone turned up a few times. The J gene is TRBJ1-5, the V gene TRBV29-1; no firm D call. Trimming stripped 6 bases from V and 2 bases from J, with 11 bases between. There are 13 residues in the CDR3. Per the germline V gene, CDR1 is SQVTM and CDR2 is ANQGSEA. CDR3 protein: CSVSWGGNQPQHF. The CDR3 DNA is TGCAGCGTGAGCTGGGGAGGCAATCAGCCCCAGCATTTT.

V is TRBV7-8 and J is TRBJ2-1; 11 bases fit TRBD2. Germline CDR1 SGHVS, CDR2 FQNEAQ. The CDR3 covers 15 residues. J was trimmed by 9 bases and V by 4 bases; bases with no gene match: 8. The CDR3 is CASSSAPTSGSEQFF. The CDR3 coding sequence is TGTGCCAGCAGCTCTGCCCCCACTAGCGGGAGTGAGCAGTTCTTC.

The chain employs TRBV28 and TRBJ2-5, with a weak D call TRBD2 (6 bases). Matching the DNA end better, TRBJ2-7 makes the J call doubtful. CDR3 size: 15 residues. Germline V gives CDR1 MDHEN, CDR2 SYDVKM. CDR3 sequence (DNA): TGTGCCAGCATCCTTAGCGGTTCTAGCTCCTACGAGCAGTACTTC. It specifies CASILSGSSSYEQYF.